One and the same sample provided the 14 T cell receptor beta chains below, sequenced in a study of tumor-infiltrating lymphocytes in primary liver carcinoma. Both RNA and DNA were isolated together from approximately 20-30 mg of bulk tissue that had not been sorted. Starting material of 500 to 600 ng total RNA yielded TCR beta cDNA via a constant-region primer. Each TCR beta library was derived from three nested multiplex PCR rounds that employed slightly modified ARM-PCR. In the first two PCR rounds, TRBV1-TRBV30 forward primers were paired with a C-beta reverse primer, and each round lasted 10 cycles. TCRdb re-derived calls from the multiplex PCR reads in MiXCR, one entry per CDR3 protein. This sample carries 95,000 to 100,000 distinct CDR3 sequences, approximately 70% of them seen once, and the ten largest clones take 10% to 15%. Sequencing was done on a sample of liver tumor tissue from sampling region 2. Sample subset: tumor region T2, inferior pole. Receptors originate from a woman aged 55-70 years with primary liver carcinoma and hepatitis B virus infection.

With regard to this clonotype: Mismatch with germline at one junction end may stem from a read error. The rearrangement uses TRBV11-1 and TRBJ2-7; TRBD1 aligns across 8 bases. The germline V gene encodes CDR1 SGHAT and CDR2 FQDESV (reference sequence). This CDR3 is built from 15 residues. CDR3 nucleotides: TGTGTCAGCAGCCTACTACAGGGGGAGCGGTACGAGCAGTACTTC. This encodes CVSSLLQGERYEQYF.

This chain links TRBV11-3 with TRBJ2-1, with D hard to call. The CDR3 length is 13 residues. V lost 6 bases, J lost 4 bases, and 10 bases lay in between. Germline lookup yields CDR1 SGHNT and CDR2 YENEEA. Here the CDR3 reads CASSAGDYNEQFF. The CDR3 DNA follows: TGTGCCAGCAGTGCCGGAGATTACAATGAGCAGTTCTTC.

Points on this clonotype: A single base separates this from a much larger clone, so it may be a read error. V and J are TRBV6-6 and TRBJ2-7, with 9 bases that match TRBD2. Germline CDR1 is MNHNY and CDR2 is SVGAGI (reference sequence). The CDR3 extends over 15 amino acids. The CDR3 DNA follows: TGTGCCGGCACCTCCGGGCTAGCGGGACCCTACGAGCACTACTTC. It translates to CAGTSGLAGPYEHYF.

Of note for this clonotype: The CDR3 end shows no conserved phenylalanine or tryptophan, and so a read error is likely. The CDR3 loop is CASRTGSETQYS. The DNA for the CDR3 is TGTGCCAGCAGAACGGGATCAGAGACCCAGTACTCC. The chain carries TRBV2 and TRBJ2-5; tentative D call: TRBD2 (5 bases). Trimming shortened V by 6 bases and J by 4 bases, and 9 bases separated the two germline ends. Germline values: CDR1 SNHLY, CDR2 FYNNEI. The CDR3 extends over 12 amino acids.

Note on this clonotype: The conserved phenylalanine or tryptophan normally closing the CDR3 is absent here, so this likely arose from a read error. The chain joins TRBV11-3 to TRBJ2-3, with D possibly TRBD2 on 5 matching bases. The CDR3 spans 14 residues. Germline V gives CDR1 SGHNT, CDR2 YENEEA. The CDR3 sequence is CVSSFRTSTDTQYS. CDR3 coding DNA: TGTGTCAGCAGCTTTCGGACTAGCACAGATACGCAGTATTCA.

Notes on this clonotype: The junction differs from germline at one of its ends, possibly a read error. V is TRBV7-8 and J is TRBJ2-5; no clear D. The CDR3 is 15 residues long. Germline V gene data show CDR1 as SGHVS and CDR2 as FQNEAQ. The CDR3 reads CAGSLGFADQDTQYF. The CDR3 bases are TGTGCCGGCAGCTTAGGGTTCGCAGACCAAGATACCCAGTACTTC.

The V and J genes are TRBV6-5 and TRBJ1-5; D not certain. CDR3 length: 13 amino acids. Germline CDR1 and CDR2: MNHEY and SVGAGI. V lost 10 bases, J lost 5 bases, and 15 bases lay in between. CDR3 nucleotides: TGTGCCAACAGAGCTGGCCCTGATCAGCCCCAGCATTTT. This sequence encodes CANRAGPDQPQHF.

This clonotype was seen a handful of times. V gene TRBV6-4 combines with J gene TRBJ2-1, with D maybe TRBD1 (5 bases). The CDR3 consists of 14 residues. Germline lookup yields CDR1 MRHNA and CDR2 SNTAGT. V was clipped by 2 bases and J by 6 bases, with 11 bases between them. CDR3 residues: CASSDTDRSNEQFF. The CDR3 DNA reads as TGTGCCAGCAGTGACACTGACAGATCCAATGAGCAGTTCTTC.

Turning to this clonotype: The CDR3 does not end in the conserved phenylalanine or tryptophan, so this is likely a read error. The V gene is TRBV29-1, the J gene TRBJ2-7, with no clear D. Germline CDR1 and CDR2: SQVTM and ANQGSEA. Trimming cost V 0 bases and J 3 bases, with 9 bases left between them. This CDR3 contains 13 residues. The CDR3 loop is CSVEDSTDYEQYL. The DNA for the CDR3 is TGCAGCGTTGAAGATAGTACAGACTACGAGCAGTACTTA.

The V call is TRBV11-2, the J call TRBJ2-1, with TRBD1 identical over 9 bases. The CDR3 is 17 residues long. The trim removed 7 bases at V and 9 bases at J, leaving 19 bases unmatched. The germline V gene has CDR1 SGHAT and CDR2 FQNNGV. CDR3 bases: TGTGCCAGCATTTTAACCCACGGACAGGGGTACATGTGTGAGCAGTTCTTC. As protein: CASILTHGQGYMCEQFF.

V and J are TRBV4-1 and TRBJ2-1; TRBD2 aligns across 10 bases. Per the germline V gene, CDR1 is MGHRA and CDR2 is YSYEKL. J lost 7 bases, V lost 10 bases, and 19 bases had no gene match. CDR3 length: 17 residues. CDR3 residues: CAINQPKLAGNINEQFF. Written as DNA, the CDR3 is TGCGCCATCAACCAACCCAAACTAGCGGGGAATATTAATGAGCAGTTCTTC.

On this clonotype: A much more abundant neighbour one base away suggests this may be a read error. V is TRBV28 and J is TRBJ2-7; D gene uncertain. Germline V gives CDR1 MDHEN, CDR2 SYDVKM. The length of the CDR3 is 11 residues. V lost 7 bases and J 2 bases, leaving 6 bases between the germline ends. The CDR3, as DNA: TGTGCCAGCACTCGTCCCTACGAGCAGTACTTC. Translation: CASTRPYEQYF.

This clonotype was seen many times. V gene TRBV10-1 combines with J gene TRBJ2-2; TRBD2 might be the D (7 bases). V gave up 3 bases and J gave up 7 bases, with 12 bases separating them. The length of the CDR3 is 14 residues. CDR1 and CDR2 (germline): WNHNN, SYGVQD (reference sequence). The CDR3 DNA reads as TGCGCCAGCAGTGACCCGGGGGGCGTCGGGGAGCTGTTTTTT. Translation: CASSDPGGVGELFF.

A note on this clonotype: A read error is likely, as this CDR3 ends without the conserved phenylalanine or tryptophan. The chain carries TRBV11-2 and TRBJ1-6; D unclear. The V gene's germline CDR1 is SGHAT and CDR2 FQNNGV. The CDR3 is 13 residues long. Here the CDR3 DNA reads TGTGCCAGCAGCTTAGAGCCGGGTTCACTCCTCCACCAT. Its protein product is CASSLEPGSLLHH.